These T cell receptor beta chains were read from a single sample in a study of T cells after yellow fever vaccination. TCRdb redid the calling of the 5' RACE reads with MiXCR, one entry per CDR3 protein. The sample shows 250,000 or so distinct CDR3 sequences, approximately 3.5% of them seen only once. Material: PBMCs, obtained 15 days after the yellow fever booster vaccination. Every receptor here comes from a young man who received the YFV17D yellow fever vaccine. Both conserved end residues are part of each CDR3. A D gene is named only where the DNA matches it firmly. Rows may omit the clone size; those that give it use once, few, many or a size class.

CDR3 length	V gene	clone size	J gene	D gene	CDR3 protein	CDR3 DNA
13	TRBV20-1	many	TRBJ2-7	.	CSARDPRGYEQYF	TGCAGTGCTAGAGATCCCAGGGGATACGAGCAGTACTTC
13	TRBV12-3/TRBV12-4	many	TRBJ2-3	.	CASSFKNADTQYF	TGTGCCAGCAGTTTCAAAAACGCGGATACGCAGTATTTT
20	TRBV3-1	many	TRBJ2-1	TRBD2	CASSQGPSQGAGGLYNEQFF	TGTGCCAGCAGCCAAGGGCCCTCTCAGGGAGCGGGGGGCCTCTACAATGAGCAGTTCTTC
15	TRBV7-2	many	TRBJ1-5	TRBD1	CASSRQGSSGQPQHF	TGTGCCAGCAGCCGACAGGGCAGCTCGGGACAGCCCCAGCATTTT
14	TRBV5-1	many	TRBJ2-1	.	CASSLGPQGNEQFF	TGCGCCAGCAGCTTAGGGCCCCAGGGCAATGAGCAGTTCTTC
15	TRBV5-1	many	TRBJ2-3	TRBD1	CASSQGQAATDTQYF	TGCGCCAGCAGCCAGGGACAGGCGGCTACAGATACGCAGTATTTT
13	TRBV6-5	few	TRBJ2-3	.	CASGEAGTDTQYF	TGTGCCAGCGGGGAGGCGGGGACCGATACGCAGTATTTT
11	TRBV23-1	.	TRBJ2-5	.	CADDDDWAQYF	TGCGCCGACGACGACGATTGGGCCCAGTACTTC
14	TRBV6-5	many	TRBJ1-4	TRBD1	CASSDQGAREKLFF	TGTGCCAGCAGTGATCAGGGGGCGCGAGAAAAACTGTTTTTT
17	TRBV7-2	many	TRBJ2-1	.	CASSLAGPVSSYNEQFF	TGTGCCAGCAGCTTAGCGGGGCCGGTTAGCTCCTACAATGAGCAGTTCTTC
19	TRBV11-2	many	TRBJ2-7	TRBD2	CASSFVSGGLKLNPYEQYF	TGTGCCAGCAGCTTCGTTAGCGGGGGCCTCAAACTAAACCCCTACGAGCAGTACTTC
14	TRBV4-1	many	TRBJ1-2	.	CASSQARQDYGYTF	TGCGCCAGCAGCCAAGCTAGGCAAGACTATGGCTACACCTTC
12	TRBV11-2	many	TRBJ2-7	.	CASRSRGHEQYF	TGTGCCAGCAGATCCAGGGGCCACGAGCAGTACTTC
16	TRBV18	few	TRBJ2-6	.	CASSPGRGPGANVLTF	TGTGCCAGCTCACCGGGCAGAGGTCCTGGGGCCAACGTCCTGACTTTC
12	TRBV5-1	many	TRBJ2-1	.	CASSLYIDEQFF	TGCGCCAGCAGCTTGTACATCGATGAGCAGTTCTTC
15	TRBV7-2	many	TRBJ1-1	.	CASSLHRIELTEAFF	TGTGCCAGCAGCTTGCATCGGATAGAGCTCACTGAAGCTTTCTTT
14	TRBV6-1	many	TRBJ2-3	.	CASSGRLASDTQYF	TGTGCCAGTTCTGGGCGCCTAGCGTCCGATACGCAGTATTTT
14	TRBV19	many	TRBJ2-2	TRBD2	CASSTGLAGTELFF	TGTGCCAGTAGTACGGGACTAGCGGGGACGGAGCTGTTTTTT
13	TRBV19	many	TRBJ1-1	TRBD1	CASRDRGNTEAFF	TGTGCCAGTAGGGACAGGGGCAACACTGAAGCTTTCTTT
19	TRBV4-3	many	TRBJ2-5	.	CASSQENARKLVSRETQYF	TGCGCCAGCAGCCAAGAGAACGCCAGAAAACTAGTCAGTAGGGAGACCCAGTACTTC
17	TRBV6-2/TRBV6-3	many	TRBJ1-5	.	CATILYEILLGKATQHF	TGTGCCACCATCCTCTATGAGATCCTGCTAGGGAAGGCCACCCAGCATTTT
13	TRBV7-3	many	TRBJ2-5	.	CASSATSSETQYF	TGTGCCAGCAGCGCCACTAGTAGCGAGACCCAGTACTTC
14	TRBV12-3/TRBV12-4	many	TRBJ1-1	.	CASRTHGLNTEAFF	TGTGCCAGCAGGACGCACGGGCTGAACACTGAAGCTTTCTTT
11	TRBV6-1	many	TRBJ2-5	.	CASSDLKTQYF	TGTGCCAGCAGTGACTTGAAGACCCAGTACTTC
17	TRBV5-1	many	TRBJ2-5	TRBD2	CASSPPSGLASGETQYF	TGCGCCAGCAGCCCGCCCTCCGGACTAGCGTCGGGAGAGACCCAGTACTTC
16	TRBV4-3	many	TRBJ1-6	TRBD1	CASSQRDSHYNSPLHF	TGCGCCAGCAGCCAACGGGACAGCCACTATAATTCACCCCTCCACTTT
16	TRBV7-9	many	TRBJ1-2	.	CASSPLLRQEIDGYTF	TGTGCCAGCAGCCCACTTCTCCGACAGGAGATTGATGGCTACACCTTC
15	TRBV7-2	many	TRBJ1-6	.	CASSRRDINNSPLHF	TGTGCCAGCAGCCGCCGGGACATTAATAATTCACCCCTCCACTTT
16	TRBV7-2	many	TRBJ2-3	TRBD2	CASSRNSGGGTDTQYF	TGTGCCAGCAGCCGAAACAGCGGGGGGGGCACAGATACGCAGTATTTT
15	TRBV7-8	.	TRBJ1-1	TRBD1	CASSSQGAQGVGAFF	TGTGCCAGCAGCTCCCAGGGGGCGCAGGGGGTAGGAGCTTTCTTT
11	TRBV7-2	many	TRBJ2-1	.	CASRSSGEQFF	TGTGCCAGCAGATCGTCGGGAGAGCAGTTCTTC
14	TRBV9	many	TRBJ1-2	TRBD1	CASSSGTGIYGYTF	TGTGCCAGCAGCTCCGGGACAGGGATCTATGGCTACACCTTC
14	TRBV28	.	TRBJ2-5	.	CASSNREGAETQYF	TGTGCCAGCAGTAACAGGGAGGGGGCAGAGACCCAGTACTTC
14	TRBV19	few	TRBJ1-2	.	CASSSGALNYGYTF	TGTGCCAGTAGTTCAGGGGCGCTGAACTATGGCTACACCTTC
16	TRBV9	many	TRBJ1-1	.	CASSGRVTEYNTEAFF	TGTGCCAGCAGCGGTAGGGTGACAGAATACAACACTGAAGCTTTCTTT
12	TRBV6-2/TRBV6-3	many	TRBJ2-7	.	CASSYSTATPHF	TGTGCCAGCAGTTACTCGACGGCTACCCCCCACTTC
15	TRBV20-1	many	TRBJ2-7	TRBD2	CSASGERGTYYEQYF	TGCAGTGCGAGCGGGGAGCGGGGGACCTACTACGAGCAGTACTTC
14	TRBV9	many	TRBJ1-6	.	CASSPGVTTSPLHF	TGTGCCAGCAGCCCCGGAGTTACGACTTCACCCCTCCACTTT
12	TRBV20-1	many	TRBJ1-1	.	CSAPIGEGLAFF	TGCAGTGCTCCGATCGGGGAGGGGTTGGCTTTCTTT
14	TRBV6-2/TRBV6-3	many	TRBJ2-3	TRBD1	CASGRGQRTDTQYF	TGTGCCAGCGGAAGGGGACAGCGCACAGATACGCAGTATTTT
16	TRBV7-8	many	TRBJ2-3	.	CASSLVLGLSTDTQYF	TGTGCCAGCAGCTTAGTTCTGGGACTTAGCACAGATACGCAGTATTTT
14	TRBV20-1	many	TRBJ2-5	.	CSARSFRGQETQYF	TGCAGTGCCCGGTCCTTCAGGGGCCAAGAGACCCAGTACTTC
14	TRBV27	many	TRBJ1-1	.	CASSFERSNTEAFF	TGTGCCAGCAGTTTCGAAAGATCGAACACTGAAGCTTTCTTT